Shown below are 13 T cell receptor beta chains from a single sample sequenced in a study of shared clonotypes between healthy human individuals. Only in-frame clones appear in the TCRdb table, and some are missing; sequencing was by immunoSEQ multiplex PCR. Of roughly 1,100,000 clones listed, 65% to 80% were seen once; the top ten hold approximately 1.5%. Source material: memory CD4+ T cells sorted from blood. As for subset: CD45RA-negative fraction. Receptors originate from a man younger than 35 in good health.

This clone was detected only a few times. The chain has TRBV5-1 and TRBJ2-2; tentatively, D is TRBD1 (6 bases). Germline CDR1 and CDR2: SGHRS and YFSETQ. This CDR3 contains 15 residues. Trimming cost V 3 bases and J 3 bases, with 12 bases left between them. CDR3 nucleotide sequence: TGCGCCAGCAGCTCCGGGACATACTACACCGGGGAGCTGTTTTTT. Residues: CASSSGTYYTGELFF.

Note on this clone: Because the CDR3 is missing its conserved closing phenylalanine or tryptophan, this is likely a read error. The DNA is left out, because the CDR3 cannot be placed on it with certainty; the CDR3 is given as TCRdb lists it. The chain uses TRBV28 and TRBJ1-2; the D call TRBD1 from the table was never checked on the DNA. The CDR3 length equals 11 residues, ends included. Germline-derived CDR1 and CDR2 are MDHEN and SYDVKM. The CDR3: CASSARTGGAS.

This clone was counted only a few times. The rearrangement links TRBV10-3 to TRBJ2-3; tentatively, D is TRBD2 (6 bases). Trimming cost V 9 bases and J 4 bases, with 11 bases left between them. The germline CDR1 and CDR2 sequences are ENHRY and SYGVKD. The CDR3 is made up of 12 amino acids. CDR3 sequence: CAIGTSADTQYF. The DNA of the CDR3 is TGTGCCATTGGGACTTCGGCAGATACGCAGTATTTT.

This chain links TRBV19 with TRBJ2-2, with no clear D. The germline V and J ends were trimmed by 6 bases and 1 base, with 9 bases remaining between them. The CDR3 loop spans 14 amino acids. CDR1 is LNHDA and CDR2 is SQIVND in the germline V gene (reference sequence). CDR3 coding DNA: TGTGCCAGTAGAACGGCAGAGAACACCGGGGAGCTGTTTTTT. Encoded protein: CASRTAENTGELFF. The variable domain in full, completed from reference TRBV19 and TRBJ2-2, reads DGGITQSPKYLFRKEGQNVTLSCEQNLNHDAMYWYRQDPGQGLRLIYYSQIVNDFQKGDIAEGYSVSREKKESFPLTVTSAQKNPTAFYLCASRTAENTGELFFGEGSRLTVL.

The chain couples TRBV10-3 to TRBJ2-3; maybe TRBD2 (5 bases). There are 15 residues in the CDR3. V gave up 6 bases and J gave up 4 bases, with 17 bases separating them. Germline V gene data show CDR1 as ENHRY and CDR2 as SYGVKD. The CDR3 region is CAIRIEPGRADTQYF. Here the CDR3 DNA reads TGTGCCATCAGGATAGAGCCGGGAAGGGCAGATACGCAGTATTTT.

The CDR3, as DNA: TGTGCCAGCAGTTCGCCAGGGCGGAACGAGCAGTACTTC. Translating it yields CASSSPGRNEQYF. The genes are TRBV6-5 and TRBJ2-7; a weak D match, TRBD1 (5 bases). Deletions cut 4 bases from V and 5 bases from J, with 12 bases between. The CDR3 is 13 amino acids. In germline, CDR1 is MNHEY, CDR2 SVGAGI.

This clone has more than one count but fewer than ten. The genes are TRBV6-1 and TRBJ2-1; tentative D call: TRBD2 (5 bases). The germline V gene has CDR1 MNHNS and CDR2 SASEGT. With 6 bases removed from V and 6 bases from J, the gap between germline ends came to 12 bases. The CDR3 contains 13 residues. The chain's CDR3 is CASRASLGNEQFF. The DNA for the CDR3 is TGTGCCAGCAGAGCTAGCTTGGGCAATGAGCAGTTCTTC.

This clone is a singleton in its sample. This chain connects TRBV6-1 to TRBJ2-7, with 7 bases matching TRBD1. The CDR3 is 14 amino acids. Losses at the gene ends were 7 bases for V and 1 base for J; bases not matched to a gene: 7. Germline V gives CDR1 MNHNS, CDR2 SASEGT. CDR3 nucleotide sequence: TGTGCCAGCACGTGGGACAGAATTTCCTACGAGCAGTACTTC. Encoded protein: CASTWDRISYEQYF.

The chain recombines TRBV30 with TRBJ1-1, with 8 positions matching TRBD1. Germline CDR1 is GTSNPN and CDR2 is SVGIG (reference sequence). The ends lost 3 bases at V and 4 bases at J; junction bases unmatched: 4. The CDR3 contains 13 residues. The CDR3 coding sequence is TGTGCCTGGAGCCCAGGGGGCTTCACTGAAGCTTTCTTT. Protein sequence: CAWSPGGFTEAFF.

The chain has TRBV19 and TRBJ2-7; D is undetermined. The CDR3 has 14 residues. V was pared by 6 bases and J by 1 base, with 13 bases between. Per germline, CDR1 LNHDA and CDR2 SQIVND (reference sequence). CDR3 sequence: CASRDVRGSYEQYF. CDR3 nucleotides: TGTGCCAGTAGGGACGTTCGTGGGTCCTACGAGCAGTACTTC.

The chain joins TRBV7-9 to TRBJ1-3; D not certain. The germline CDR1 and CDR2 sequences are SEHNR and FQNEAQ (reference sequence). The V and J ends lost 7 bases and 1 base respectively, with 11 bases between them. The CDR3 is 14 amino acids. This chain's CDR3 is CASTPAPSGNTIYF. CDR3 DNA: TGTGCCAGCACTCCGGCCCCTTCTGGAAACACCATATATTTT.

This clone was recorded a few times. The rearrangement uses TRBV5-4 and TRBJ1-4; 10 bases align to TRBD1. The CDR3 sequence is 14 residues long. V shed 3 bases and J 6 bases; nucleotides not matched to a gene: 2. The germline gives CDR1 SGHNT, CDR2 YYREEE (reference sequence). This chain's CDR3 is CASSSTGGHEKLFF. The CDR3 bases are TGTGCCAGCAGCTCGACAGGGGGCCATGAAAAACTGTTTTTT.

J is TRBJ2-7 and V is TRBV5-1, with D tentatively TRBD1 (6 bases). Germline V gene sequence: CDR1 SGHRS, CDR2 YFSETQ. This CDR3 region has 12 residues. The V gene lost 3 bases and the J gene lost 5 bases, with 9 bases spanning the gap. The CDR3 sequence is CASSSYRDEQYF. CDR3 sequence (DNA): TGCGCCAGCAGCTCCTACAGGGACGAGCAGTACTTC.